This T cell receptor (beta chain) was retrieved from a study of blood T cell repertoires in COVID-19. Study at large: Sites across the United States, Italy and Spain contributed samples from acute and convalescent COVID-19.

Profiled with immunoSEQ multiplex PCR; TCRdb holds only in-frame clones, not every one. The table records approximately 250,000 clones, around 80% of them present only once. The CDR3 runs 12 residues. CDR1 is SGDLS and CDR2 is YYNGEE in the germline V gene. Cohorts were based on clinical histories the participants reported. The sample holds one count of this clone. A junction end diverges from the germline sequence, so it may reflect a read error. The sequence came from a man aged 40-49 years who had recovered from COVID-19. The material sequenced was PBMCs or T cells enriched from blood (not recorded which). The V gene is TRBV9, the J gene TRBJ1-2; 8 nucleotides line up with TRBD1. The CDR3 DNA is TGTGCCAGCAGCGTAGAAGGCGGACAGGGTTACTTC. Its translation: CASSVEGGQGYF.